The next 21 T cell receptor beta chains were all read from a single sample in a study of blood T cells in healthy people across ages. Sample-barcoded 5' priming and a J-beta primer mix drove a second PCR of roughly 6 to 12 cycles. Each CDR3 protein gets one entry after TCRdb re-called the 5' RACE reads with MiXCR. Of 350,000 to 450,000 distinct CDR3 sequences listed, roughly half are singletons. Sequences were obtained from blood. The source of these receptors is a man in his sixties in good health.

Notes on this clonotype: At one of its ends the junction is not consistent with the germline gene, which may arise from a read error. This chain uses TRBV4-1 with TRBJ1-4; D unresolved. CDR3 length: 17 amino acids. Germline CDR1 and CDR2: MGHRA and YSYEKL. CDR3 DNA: TGCGCCGGCAGCCAAGAAATGGGGAGAGCAGCAAATGAAAAACTGTTTTTT. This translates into CAGSQEMGRAANEKLFF.

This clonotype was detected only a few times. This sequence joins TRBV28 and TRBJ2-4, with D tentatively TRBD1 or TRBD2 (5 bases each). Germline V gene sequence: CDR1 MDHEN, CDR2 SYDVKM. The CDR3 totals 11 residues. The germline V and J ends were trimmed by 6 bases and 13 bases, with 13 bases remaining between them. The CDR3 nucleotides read TGTGCCAGCAGCCGGGACGGATCACAGTACTTC. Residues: CASSRDGSQYF.

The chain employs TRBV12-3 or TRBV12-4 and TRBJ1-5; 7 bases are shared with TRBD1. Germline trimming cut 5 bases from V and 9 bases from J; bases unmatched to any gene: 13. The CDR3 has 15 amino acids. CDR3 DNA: TGTGCCAGCAGTCGGGGACAGCGAGACCCTCGGCCCCAGCATTTT. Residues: CASSRGQRDPRPQHF.

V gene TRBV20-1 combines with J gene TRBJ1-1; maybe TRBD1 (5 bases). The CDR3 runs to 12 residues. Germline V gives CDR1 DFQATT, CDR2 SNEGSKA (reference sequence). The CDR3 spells CQGGRPNTEAFF. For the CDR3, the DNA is TGCCAGGGTGGGAGGCCGAACACTGAAGCTTTCTTT.

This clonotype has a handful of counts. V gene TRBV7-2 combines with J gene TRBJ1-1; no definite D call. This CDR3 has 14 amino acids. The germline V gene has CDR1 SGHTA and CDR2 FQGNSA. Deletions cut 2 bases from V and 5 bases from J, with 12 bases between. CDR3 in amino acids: CASSLLSGRTEAFF. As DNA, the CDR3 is TGTGCCAGCAGCTTATTGTCCGGGCGGACTGAAGCTTTCTTT.

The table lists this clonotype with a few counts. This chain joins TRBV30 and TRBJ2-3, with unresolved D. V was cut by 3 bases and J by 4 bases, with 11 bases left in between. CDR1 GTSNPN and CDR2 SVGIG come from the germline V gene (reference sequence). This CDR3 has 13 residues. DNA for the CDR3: TGTGCCTGGAGATGGTTGAGCGCAGATACGCAGTATTTT. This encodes CAWRWLSADTQYF.

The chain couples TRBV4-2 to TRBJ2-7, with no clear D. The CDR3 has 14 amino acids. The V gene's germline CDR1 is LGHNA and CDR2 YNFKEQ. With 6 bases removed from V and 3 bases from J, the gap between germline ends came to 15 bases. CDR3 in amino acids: CASSSYGTFYEQYF. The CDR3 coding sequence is TGTGCCAGCAGTTCTTATGGCACCTTCTACGAGCAGTACTTC.

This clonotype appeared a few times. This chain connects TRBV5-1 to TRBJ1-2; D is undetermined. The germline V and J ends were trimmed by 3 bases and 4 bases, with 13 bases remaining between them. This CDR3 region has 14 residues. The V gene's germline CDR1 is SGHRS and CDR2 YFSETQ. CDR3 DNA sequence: TGCGCCAGCAGCTCTGGAGGGAATCCCTATGGCTACACCTTC. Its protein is CASSSGGNPYGYTF.

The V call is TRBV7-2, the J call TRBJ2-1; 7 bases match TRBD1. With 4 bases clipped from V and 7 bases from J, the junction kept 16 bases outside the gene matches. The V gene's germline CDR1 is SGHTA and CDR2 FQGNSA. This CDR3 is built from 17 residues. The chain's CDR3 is CASSSAPDRVVSNEQFF. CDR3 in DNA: TGTGCCAGCAGCTCAGCCCCCGACAGGGTTGTTTCAAATGAGCAGTTCTTC.

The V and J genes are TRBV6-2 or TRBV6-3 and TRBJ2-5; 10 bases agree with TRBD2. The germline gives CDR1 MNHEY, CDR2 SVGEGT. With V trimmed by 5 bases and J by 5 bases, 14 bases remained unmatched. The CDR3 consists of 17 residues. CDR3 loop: CASSPPGLARIRETQYF. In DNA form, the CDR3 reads TGTGCCAGCAGTCCCCCGGGACTAGCGCGGATCCGGGAGACCCAGTACTTC.

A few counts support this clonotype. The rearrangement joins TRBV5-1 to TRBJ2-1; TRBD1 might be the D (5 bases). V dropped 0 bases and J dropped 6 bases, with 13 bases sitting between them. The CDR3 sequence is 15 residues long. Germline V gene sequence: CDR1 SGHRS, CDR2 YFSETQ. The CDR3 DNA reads TGCGCCAGCAGCTTGGAGGCAGGGTACGGCAATGAGCAGTTCTTC. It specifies CASSLEAGYGNEQFF.

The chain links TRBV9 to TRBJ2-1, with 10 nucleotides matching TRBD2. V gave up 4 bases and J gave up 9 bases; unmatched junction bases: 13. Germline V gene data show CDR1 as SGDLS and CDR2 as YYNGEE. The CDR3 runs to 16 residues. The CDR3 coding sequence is TGTGCCAGCAGCCCAAAGGGGCTAGCGGGAGTGGGTGAGCAGTTCTTC. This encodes CASSPKGLAGVGEQFF.

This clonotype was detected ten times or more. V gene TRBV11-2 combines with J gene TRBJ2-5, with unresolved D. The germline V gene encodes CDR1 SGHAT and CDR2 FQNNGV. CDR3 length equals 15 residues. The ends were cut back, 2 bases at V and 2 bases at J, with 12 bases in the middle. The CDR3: CASSLTPNLQETQYF. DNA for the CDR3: TGTGCCAGCAGCTTAACTCCTAACCTTCAAGAGACCCAGTACTTC.

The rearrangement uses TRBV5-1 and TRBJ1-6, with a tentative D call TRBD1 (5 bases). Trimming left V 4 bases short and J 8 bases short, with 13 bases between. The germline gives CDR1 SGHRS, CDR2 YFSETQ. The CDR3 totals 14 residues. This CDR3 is CASSTQGLDSPLHF. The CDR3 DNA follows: TGCGCCAGCAGCACCCAGGGCTTGGATTCACCCCTCCACTTT.

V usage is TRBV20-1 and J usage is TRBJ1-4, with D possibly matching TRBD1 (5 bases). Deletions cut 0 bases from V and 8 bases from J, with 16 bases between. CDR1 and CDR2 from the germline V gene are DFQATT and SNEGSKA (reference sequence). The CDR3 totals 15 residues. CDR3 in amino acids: CSARDVRQGKEKLFF. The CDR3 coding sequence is TGCAGTGCTAGAGATGTGAGGCAGGGAAAGGAAAAACTGTTTTTT.

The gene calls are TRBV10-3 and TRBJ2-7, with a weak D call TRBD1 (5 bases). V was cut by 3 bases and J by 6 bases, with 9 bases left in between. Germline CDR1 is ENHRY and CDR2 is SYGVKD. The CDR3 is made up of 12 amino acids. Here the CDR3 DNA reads TGTGCCATCAGTGACCAGGGTACCGAGCAGTACTTC. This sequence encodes CAISDQGTEQYF.

This CDR3 is CASSDGGSQYF. The CDR3 DNA sequence: TGTGCCAGCAGCGACGGTGGGTCGCAGTATTTT. The J gene is TRBJ2-3, the V gene TRBV3-1, with unresolved D. Germline-derived CDR1 and CDR2 are LGHDT and YNNKEL (reference sequence). The CDR3 spans 11 residues. The V gene lost 5 bases and the J gene lost 10 bases, with 10 bases spanning the gap.

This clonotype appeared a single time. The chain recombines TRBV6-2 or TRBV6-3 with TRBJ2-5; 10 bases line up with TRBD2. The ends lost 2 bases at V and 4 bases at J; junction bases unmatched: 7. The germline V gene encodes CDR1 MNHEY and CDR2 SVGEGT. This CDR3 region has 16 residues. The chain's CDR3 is CASSYGTGTSVETQYF. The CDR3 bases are TGTGCCAGCAGTTACGGGACCGGGACTAGCGTAGAGACCCAGTACTTC.

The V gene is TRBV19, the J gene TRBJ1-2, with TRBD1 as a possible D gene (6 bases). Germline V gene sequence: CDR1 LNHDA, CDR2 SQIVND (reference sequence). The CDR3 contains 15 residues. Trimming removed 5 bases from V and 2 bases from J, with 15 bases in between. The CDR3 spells CASSSHTGTNYGYTF. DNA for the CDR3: TGTGCCAGTAGTTCACACACCGGGACAAACTATGGCTACACCTTC.

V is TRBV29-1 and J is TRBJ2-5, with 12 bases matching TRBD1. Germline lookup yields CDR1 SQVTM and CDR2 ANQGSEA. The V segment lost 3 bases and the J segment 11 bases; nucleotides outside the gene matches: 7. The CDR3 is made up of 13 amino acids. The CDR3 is CSVEGQGANEQYF. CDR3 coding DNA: TGCAGCGTTGAGGGACAGGGGGCCAATGAGCAGTACTTC.

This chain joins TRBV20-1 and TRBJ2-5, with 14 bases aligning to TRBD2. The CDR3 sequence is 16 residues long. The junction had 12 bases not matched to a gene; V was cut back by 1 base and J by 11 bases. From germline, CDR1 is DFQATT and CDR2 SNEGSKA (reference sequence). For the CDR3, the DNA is TGCAGTGCTAGAGCCTCCGGACTAGCGGGAGGAAGGGAGCAGTACTTC. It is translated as CSARASGLAGGREQYF.